The rows below give T cell receptor beta chains drawn from one sample of a study of graft-versus-host responses after intestinal transplantation. No antigen has been assigned to these receptors. The method was immunoSEQ multiplex PCR; TCRdb's version includes in-frame clones alone and lacks a portion of them. Among some 110,000 clones, 85% to 95% were seen once, and the ten largest hold 1.2%. This specimen was unstimulated CD8+ T cells sorted from spleen or lymph node cells, taken before transplant. The receptors stem from a human donor who was the organ donor for an intestinal transplant. CDR3s include the opening cysteine and the closing phenylalanine or tryptophan. Fields, in order: D gene, clone size, J gene, V gene, CDR3 protein, CDR3 DNA. A D gene is named only where the DNA matches it firmly. The listing skips clone size in some rows; elsewhere it reads once, few, many or a size class.

>TRBD1|NA|TRBJ1-5|TRBV6-1
CASGIQGGFSQPQHF
TGTGCCAGCGGCATACAGGGGGGATTTAGTCAGCCCCAGCATTTT
>TRBD2|NA|TRBJ2-3|TRBV9
CASSVDGTSVVDTQYF
TGTGCCAGCAGCGTAGATGGGACTAGCGTGGTAGATACGCAGTATTTT
>TRBD2|NA|TRBJ2-7|TRBV4-1
CASSQSSGRVHEQYF
TGCGCCAGCAGCCAATCTAGCGGGAGGGTCCACGAGCAGTACTTC
>TRBD2|NA|TRBJ2-4|TRBV5-4
CASSLGLAGGQNIQYF
TGTGCCAGCAGCTTGGGACTAGCGGGGGGACAAAACATTCAGTACTTC
>NA|once|TRBJ1-2|TRBV7-9
CASSLSLSAGNGYTF
TGTGCCAGCAGCTTAAGTCTTTCCGCGGGCAATGGCTACACCTTC
>NA|once|TRBJ1-1|TRBV5-1
CASSTGMDTEAFF
TGCGCCAGCAGCACGGGGATGGACACTGAAGCTTTCTTT
>TRBD2|NA|TRBJ2-7|TRBV6-5
CASSYWASGMQYF
TGTGCCAGCAGTTACTGGGCTAGCGGGATGCAGTACTTC
>TRBD1|NA|TRBJ2-1|TRBV27
CASSSRQGAGNEQFF
TGTGCCAGCAGTTCACGGCAGGGGGCGGGGAATGAGCAGTTCTTC
>NA|NA|TRBJ1-1|TRBV30
CAWDSKAGDLNTEAFF
TGTGCCTGGGATTCGAAGGCCGGGGACTTGAACACTGAAGCTTTCTTT
>NA|NA|TRBJ1-1|TRBV5-4
CASSPRGSPEAFF
TGTGCCAGCAGCCCCCGGGGGAGCCCTGAAGCTTTCTTT
>TRBD1|NA|TRBJ1-1|TRBV9
CASSVAGQGDTEAFF
TGTGCCAGCAGCGTGGCGGGACAGGGGGACACTGAAGCTTTCTTT
>NA|once|TRBJ2-7|TRBV27
CASSFGAATYEQYF
TGTGCCAGCAGTTTCGGGGCAGCCACCTACGAGCAGTACTTC
>NA|NA|TRBJ1-4|TRBV5-5
CASSPFASGTDSLTFF
NA
>TRBD2|NA|TRBJ2-5|TRBV15
CATSRGWRTSGSQETQYF
TGTGCCACCAGCAGAGGATGGAGGACTAGCGGGAGCCAAGAGACCCAGTACTTC
>NA|few|TRBJ1-1|TRBV27
CASSQVRNTEAFF
TGTGCCAGCAGTCAGGTTAGGAACACTGAAGCTTTCTTT
>TRBD1|NA|TRBJ2-3|TRBV18
CASSPVGTVTDTQYF
TGTGCCAGCTCACCAGTTGGGACAGTAACAGATACGCAGTATTTT
>TRBD1|NA|TRBJ1-1|TRBV19
CASSLIQGYTEAFF
TGTGCCAGTAGTCTTATACAGGGGTACACTGAAGCTTTCTTT
>NA|NA|TRBJ2-1|TRBV7-2
CASSLAWGTNYHWDEQFF
TGTGCCAGCAGCTTAGCGTGGGGCACTAACTACCACTGGGATGAGCAGTTCTTC
>NA|once|TRBJ2-7|TRBV4-1
CASSQNQGGGYF
TGCGCCAGCAGCCAGAATCAGGGTGGGGGATACTTC
>TRBD1|NA|TRBJ1-4|TRBV11-1
CASSLGAGTDREKLFF
TGTGCCAGCAGCTTAGGGGCCGGGACAGACCGTGAAAAACTGTTTTTT
>NA|NA|TRBJ2-7|TRBV9
CASSVGSSYEQYF
TGTGCCAGCAGCGTGGGCTCCTCCTACGAGCAGTACTTC
>TRBD2|once|TRBJ2-7|TRBV6-5
CASSGTINFYEQYF
TGTGCCAGCAGCGGGACTATTAATTTCTACGAGCAGTACTTC
>TRBD1|NA|TRBJ1-2|TRBV7-9
CASSGTANYGYTF
TGTGCCAGCAGCGGGACAGCGAACTATGGCTACACCTTC
>NA|NA|TRBJ2-5|TRBV4-2
CASSQGGAAAQETQYF
TGTGCCAGCAGCCAAGGGGGGGCAGCCGCTCAAGAGACCCAGTACTTC
>NA|NA|TRBJ2-7|TRBV2
CATTRDGTYEQYF
TGTGCCACTACCCGGGACGGCACCTACGAGCAGTACTTC
>NA|NA|TRBJ1-1|TRBV15
CATSRDIGGGTEAFF
TGTGCCACCAGCAGAGATATTGGGGGCGGCACTGAAGCTTTCTTT
>TRBD1|once|TRBJ2-1|TRBV4-1
CASSPVGQGAYEQFF
TGCGCCAGCAGCCCCGTGGGACAGGGGGCTTATGAGCAGTTCTTC
>NA|once|TRBJ1-1|TRBV29-1
CSVLGRDTEAFF
TGCAGCGTTCTGGGCCGGGACACTGAAGCTTTCTTT
>NA|few|TRBJ2-2|TRBV29-1
CSVGRDTGELFF
TGCAGCGTTGGCAGGGACACCGGGGAGCTGTTTTTT
>TRBD2|NA|TRBJ2-1|TRBV5-1
CASSPGLAGEEEQFF
TGCGCCAGCAGCCCGGGACTAGCGGGAGAAGAGGAGCAGTTCTTC
>NA|NA|TRBJ1-6|TRBV13
CASSSPEELDSPLHF
TGTGCCAGCAGCTCCCCCGAGGAATTGGATTCACCCCTCCACTTT
>TRBD1|NA|TRBJ1-5|TRBV5-7
CASSFPDRGNQPQHF
TGTGCCAGCAGCTTCCCGGACAGGGGCAATCAGCCCCAGCATTTT
>NA|NA|TRBJ1-2|TRBV15
CATSRVTRRPHGYTF
TGTGCCACCAGCAGAGTTACGAGACGACCCCACGGCTACACCTTC
>TRBD1|NA|TRBJ2-3|TRBV7-7
CASSPKSQGSGTDTQYF
TGTGCCAGCAGCCCGAAGTCACAGGGGTCCGGCACAGATACGCAGTATTTT
>TRBD1|NA|TRBJ2-1|TRBV7-8
CASSRTGDEQFF
TGTGCCAGCAGCCGGACAGGGGATGAGCAGTTCTTC
>NA|few|TRBJ1-5|TRBV19
CASSIGQGNQPQHF
TGTGCCAGTAGTATTGGGCAGGGGAATCAGCCCCAGCATTTT
>NA|few|TRBJ1-1|TRBV27
CASSLTGATEAFF
TGTGCCAGCAGTTTAACGGGGGCCACTGAAGCTTTCTTT
>NA|NA|TRBJ2-1|TRBV29-1
CSVDPYSYNEQFF
TGCAGCGTAGACCCATACTCCTACAATGAGCAGTTCTTC
>NA|NA|TRBJ2-1|TRBV15
CATSRDRDPTGNEQFF
TGTGCCACCAGCAGAGATAGGGACCCGACCGGCAATGAGCAGTTCTTC
>NA|NA|TRBJ2-5|TRBV27
CASSLGSTQYF
TGTGCCAGCAGTTTGGGCTCGACCCAGTACTTC
>NA|NA|TRBJ1-5|TRBV4-3
CASSQWRGGNQPQHF
TGCGCCAGCAGCCAATGGAGGGGAGGAAATCAGCCCCAGCATTTT
>NA|NA|TRBJ1-1|TRBV6-1
CASSHRNTEAFF
TGTGCCAGCTCCCACCGTAACACTGAAGCTTTCTTT
>TRBD1|NA|TRBJ1-2|TRBV5-1
CASSAGQGLGYTF
TGCGCCAGCAGCGCAGGACAGGGACTTGGCTACACCTTC
>NA|NA|TRBJ2-1|TRBV2
CANSPASGIYNEQFF
TGTGCCAACTCACCGGCCAGCGGAATCTACAATGAGCAGTTCTTC
>NA|NA|TRBJ1-5|TRBV27
CASSLISQGGNQPQHF
TGTGCCAGCAGTTTAATTTCACAGGGTGGGAATCAGCCCCAGCATTTT
>TRBD2|NA|TRBJ2-1|TRBV18
CASSPPPSGRNNEQFF
TGTGCCAGCTCACCACCCCCTAGCGGGAGGAACAATGAGCAGTTCTTC
>TRBD2|NA|TRBJ2-3|TRBV4-2
CASSQFGLAASTDTQYF
TGTGCCAGCAGCCAATTCGGACTAGCGGCTAGCACAGATACGCAGTATTTT